A single sample gave rise to the 27 T cell receptor beta chains below, sequenced in a study of T-cell reconstitution after alpha-beta-depleted transplantation in children. For TCRbeta, the library was prepared with unique molecular identifiers. TCRdb itself ran the PCR reads through MiXCR, one entry per CDR3 protein. The data contain approximately 110,000 distinct CDR3 sequences, under 13% of them seen just once; the ten biggest clones take up about 34%. The material sequenced was PBMCs, taken before TCRalphabeta/CD19-depleted stem cell transplant. The receptors stem from a boy aged 2-9 years with acute lymphoblastic leukemia, due to receive a stem cell transplant.

This clonotype has ten or more counts. This CDR3 reads CASSVGTGGTDTQYF. CDR3 sequence (DNA): TGTGCCAGCAGCGTCGGAACAGGGGGGACAGATACGCAGTATTTT. The chain joins TRBV9 to TRBJ2-3, with 8 bases that match TRBD1. V lost 2 bases, J lost 3 bases, and 5 bases stayed unmatched. Per germline, CDR1 SGDLS and CDR2 YYNGEE. CDR3 length: 15 residues.

The table lists this clonotype with a few counts. The genes are TRBV28 and TRBJ2-5; 9 bases match TRBD1. The CDR3 extends over 15 amino acids. Unmatched junction bases numbered 7, after V lost 6 bases and J lost 2 bases. Germline CDR1 reads MDHEN; CDR2 reads SYDVKM. The CDR3, as DNA: TGTGCCAGCAGCTTGACAGGGGGTGGACAAGAGACCCAGTACTTC. Residues: CASSLTGGGQETQYF.

This clonotype was seen many times. The chain is built from TRBV12-3 or TRBV12-4 and TRBJ1-1; D unclear. CDR3 length: 14 residues. V dropped 5 bases and J dropped 6 bases, with 16 bases sitting between them. This CDR3 is CASSTSRGVPEAFF. In DNA, the CDR3 is TGTGCCAGCAGTACTTCCCGGGGAGTCCCTGAAGCTTTCTTT.

The chain employs TRBV11-2 and TRBJ2-2; D call uncertain. From germline, CDR1 is SGHAT and CDR2 FQNNGV. Deletions cut 0 bases from V and 3 bases from J, with 5 bases between. The CDR3 loop spans 14 amino acids. The CDR3 loop is CASSLDHHTGELFF. As DNA, the CDR3 is TGTGCCAGCAGCTTAGATCATCACACCGGGGAGCTGTTTTTT.

This chain links TRBV27 with TRBJ2-3; TRBD2 matches 11 bases. The CDR3 has 17 residues. V shed 7 bases, J shed 8 bases, and the junction held 17 bases outside the gene matches. The V gene's germline CDR1 is MNHEY and CDR2 SMNVEV (reference sequence). CDR3 DNA: TGTGCCAGCACCCCCGTCCGCCTAGCGGGAGGTGAGGGTACGCAGTATTTT. Translating gives CASTPVRLAGGEGTQYF.

The chain employs TRBV20-1 and TRBJ1-1, with 7 bases aligning to TRBD1. This CDR3 spans 15 amino acids. Germline assignment: CDR1 DFQATT and CDR2 SNEGSKA (reference sequence). The J segment lost 0 bases and the V segment lost 1 base, leaving 5 bases of the junction unmatched. CDR3 coding DNA: TGCAGTGCTAGAGGTCTGACAGGGTTGAACACTGAAGCTTTCTTT. It translates to CSARGLTGLNTEAFF.

V is TRBV5-6 and J is TRBJ2-7; possible D gene TRBD2, 5 bases. This CDR3 spans 12 amino acids. Germline CDR1 SGHDT, CDR2 YYEEEE. V lost 7 bases and J lost 4, with 12 bases in between. The chain's CDR3 is CASGPGVYEQYF. CDR3 nucleotide sequence: TGTGCCAGCGGCCCCGGGGTTTACGAGCAGTACTTC.

The DNA of the CDR3 is TGCGCCAGCAGCTTGTGGGGGCAACGTTATGGCTACACCTTC. This encodes CASSLWGQRYGYTF. The chain combines TRBV5-1 with TRBJ1-2; tentatively, D is TRBD1 (6 bases). CDR1 SGHRS and CDR2 YFSETQ come from the germline V gene. CDR3 length: 14 residues. Trimming stripped 1 base from V and 5 bases from J, with 12 bases between.

This clonotype was detected ten times or more. The chain couples TRBV5-1 to TRBJ2-5, with 10 bases aligning to TRBD2. The CDR3 loop spans 18 amino acids. V was clipped by 0 bases and J by 0 bases; unmatched bases: 8. Germline CDR1 is SGHRS and CDR2 is YFSETQ. CDR3 in DNA: TGCGCCAGCAGCTTGGAACTAGCGGGGAGATCCTACCAAGAGACCCAGTACTTC. It translates to CASSLELAGRSYQETQYF.

This clonotype has a handful of counts. V is TRBV7-3 and J is TRBJ2-2, with 12 bases lining up with TRBD2. V was pared by 5 bases and J by 6 bases, with 7 bases of the junction left unmatched. Germline values: CDR1 SGHTA, CDR2 FQGTGA. CDR3 length: 16 residues. The CDR3 nucleotides read TGTGCCAGCAGCCTGACTAGCGGGAGAGGGGCCGGGGAGCTGTTTTTT. This sequence encodes CASSLTSGRGAGELFF.

Note on this clonotype: The junction and the germline gene differ at one end; a read error may be behind it. The rearrangement uses TRBV12-3 or TRBV12-4 and TRBJ2-1; TRBD2 agrees at 8 bases. This CDR3 contains 18 residues. The CDR3 DNA reads as TGTACCAGCAGTCCCTGGGATGATAGCGGGGTCTCCTACAATGAGCAGTTCTTC. Its translation is CTSSPWDDSGVSYNEQFF.

This clonotype was seen a handful of times. The chain uses TRBV20-1 and TRBJ2-1, with a possible D match to TRBD2 (7 bases). V shed 0 bases and J shed 3 bases, with 18 bases lying between them. CDR1 is DFQATT and CDR2 is SNEGSKA in the germline V gene (reference sequence). This CDR3 contains 17 residues. CDR3 residues: CSARDLWGAGVYNEQFF. For the CDR3, the DNA is TGCAGTGCTAGAGATCTTTGGGGGGCGGGGGTCTACAATGAGCAGTTCTTC.

A few counts support this clonotype. This sequence joins TRBV5-1 and TRBJ2-7; 7 bases agree with TRBD1. Unmatched junction bases numbered 10, after V lost 3 bases and J lost 4 bases. The CDR3 length is 15 residues. Germline V gene lookup returns CDR1 SGHRS and CDR2 YFSETQ. The CDR3 spells CASSSTYRGRYEQYF. Written as DNA, the CDR3 is TGCGCCAGCAGCTCAACCTACAGGGGACGATACGAGCAGTACTTC.

The rearrangement uses TRBV20-1 and TRBJ2-1, with TRBD2 matching 16 bases. V was pared by 3 bases and J by 8 bases, with 7 bases of the junction left unmatched. The length of the CDR3 is 16 residues. Germline lookup yields CDR1 DFQATT and CDR2 SNEGSKA (reference sequence). The CDR3 loop is CSARGGLAGGSHEQFF. The CDR3 nucleotides read TGCAGTGCTAGGGGGGGACTAGCGGGAGGGAGCCATGAGCAGTTCTTC.

This clonotype was picked up many times. The chain links TRBV29-1 to TRBJ2-7, with 9 bases aligning to TRBD2. CDR1 is SQVTM, CDR2 ANQGSEA, per germline. The CDR3 contains 14 residues. V lost 6 bases, J lost 0 bases, and 6 bases stayed unmatched. The CDR3: CSVLTSGASYEQYF. CDR3 bases: TGCAGCGTCCTGACTAGCGGTGCCTCCTACGAGCAGTACTTC.

There are a few counts of this clonotype. The rearrangement links TRBV5-1 to TRBJ2-3; the D is unclear. The V end was cut by 0 bases, the J end by 3 bases, with 14 bases between. This CDR3 region has 16 residues. Per germline, CDR1 SGHRS and CDR2 YFSETQ. CDR3 sequence (DNA): TGCGCCAGCAGCTTGGGCGTTGACCTAGGGACAGATACGCAGTATTTT. Protein sequence: CASSLGVDLGTDTQYF.

A note on this clonotype: A much larger clone sits a single nucleotide away, making a read error possible. Because the CDR3 is missing its conserved closing phenylalanine or tryptophan, this is likely a read error. The gene calls are TRBV5-1 and TRBJ2-2, with 7 nucleotides matching TRBD1. V shed 2 bases, J shed 1 base, and the junction held 5 bases outside the gene matches. Germline assignment: CDR1 SGHRS and CDR2 YFSETQ. This CDR3 has 16 residues. The CDR3 sequence: CASSLRGRGNTGELFI. DNA of the CDR3: TGCGCCAGCAGCTTAAGGGGGCGCGGGAACACCGGGGAGCTGTTTATT.

This clonotype was recorded at least ten times. The chain's CDR3 is CASSLPDPTDTQYF. The CDR3 coding sequence is TGCGCCAGCAGCCTCCCGGACCCAACAGATACGCAGTATTTT. The chain joins TRBV5-1 to TRBJ2-3; the D is unclear. V shed 4 bases and J shed 3 bases, with 12 bases lying between them. The germline CDR1 and CDR2 sequences are SGHRS and YFSETQ. This CDR3 contains 14 residues.

This chain joins TRBV7-9 and TRBJ1-5, with D maybe TRBD1 (5 bases). Trimming took 3 bases from V and 3 from J, leaving 9 bases between them. Germline loops: CDR1 SEHNR, CDR2 FQNEAQ (reference sequence). The CDR3 runs to 14 residues. CDR3 sequence: CASSLAGSNQPQHF. The CDR3 bases are TGTGCCAGCAGCTTGGCAGGGTCCAATCAGCCCCAGCATTTT.

This clonotype was observed at least ten times. The chain has TRBV7-9 and TRBJ2-3; the match to TRBD2 covers 12 bases. With 4 bases clipped from V and 2 bases from J, the junction kept 7 bases outside the gene matches. CDR1 and CDR2 (germline): SEHNR, FQNEAQ (reference sequence). The CDR3 runs 17 residues. The CDR3 reads CASSSGRLAGATDTQYF. Written as DNA, the CDR3 is TGTGCCAGCAGCTCAGGTAGACTAGCGGGGGCCACAGATACGCAGTATTTT.

The table lists this clonotype with many counts. V is TRBV25-1 and J is TRBJ1-1, with TRBD1 identical over 7 bases. The junction had 2 bases not matched to a gene; V was cut back by 4 bases and J by 9 bases. Germline V CDR1 and CDR2: MGHDK, SYGVNS. The CDR3 has 11 amino acids. CDR3 coding DNA: TGTGCCAGCAGTGGGGGACAGAAAGCTTTCTTT. It is translated as CASSGGQKAFF.

This clonotype has just a few counts. The chain carries TRBV20-1 and TRBJ2-7; D possibly corresponds to TRBD2 (5 bases). Germline CDR1 is DFQATT and CDR2 is SNEGSKA (reference sequence). This CDR3 has 13 amino acids. Trimming took 1 base from V and 3 from J, leaving 10 bases between them. CDR3 DNA: TGCAGTGCTAGAGGGAGGACTGACTACGAGCAGTACTTC. It translates to CSARGRTDYEQYF.

V usage is TRBV7-2 and J usage is TRBJ2-5, with TRBD2 matching over 11 bases. The germline CDR1 and CDR2 sequences are SGHTA and FQGNSA. This CDR3 region has 16 residues. V shed 6 bases and J 4 bases; nucleotides not matched to a gene: 10. The CDR3 DNA follows: TGTGCCAGCAGGAGTTTTAGCGGGAGGGTGAGAGAGACCCAGTACTTC. Residues: CASRSFSGRVRETQYF.

The chain recombines TRBV20-1 with TRBJ2-1; D possibly uses TRBD1 or TRBD2 (5 bases each). The V gene's germline CDR1 is DFQATT and CDR2 SNEGSKA (reference sequence). V lost 0 bases and J 6 bases, leaving 18 bases between the germline ends. The CDR3 runs 16 residues. For the CDR3, the DNA is TGCAGTGCTAGAGAGCTGGGGGACCCTAGACCCAATGAGCAGTTCTTC. Translated, it gives CSARELGDPRPNEQFF.

This clonotype was counted at least ten times. This rearrangement joins TRBV5-6 to TRBJ2-1; 7 bases map to TRBD2. Germline CDR1 reads SGHDT; CDR2 reads YYEEEE. The CDR3 spans 13 residues. The V segment lost 0 bases and the J segment 10 bases; nucleotides outside the gene matches: 4. The CDR3 coding sequence is TGTGCCAGCAGCTTGGGGGCTAGCGGAGAGCAGTTCTTC. Translated: CASSLGASGEQFF.

Many counts were recorded for this clonotype. The chain recombines TRBV7-9 with TRBJ2-3, with 8 bases fitting TRBD2. V dropped 0 bases and J dropped 1; count of bases not matched to a gene: 0. Germline assignment: CDR1 SEHNR and CDR2 FQNEAQ (reference sequence). This CDR3 is 15 amino acids long. The DNA for the CDR3 is TGTGCCAGCAGCTTAGCGACTAGCGGCACAGATACGCAGTATTTT. Its translation is CASSLATSGTDTQYF. The full variable domain, rest sourced from reference TRBV7-9 and TRBJ2-3, is DTGVSQNPRHKITKRGQNVTFRCDPISEHNRLYWYRQTLGQGPEFLTYFQNEAQLEKSRLLSDRFSAERPKGSFSTLEIQRTEQGDSAMYLCASSLATSGTDTQYFGPGTRLTVL.

In this sample, this clonotype turned up many times. The CDR3 DNA reads as TGCGCCAGCAGCTTGAGTACTACAACCACAGATACGCAGTATTTT. Its protein product is CASSLSTTTTDTQYF. The rearrangement uses TRBV5-1 and TRBJ2-3; D is unresolved. The germline gives CDR1 SGHRS, CDR2 YFSETQ. This CDR3 is 15 amino acids long. V was pared by 1 base and J by 2 bases, with 11 bases between.